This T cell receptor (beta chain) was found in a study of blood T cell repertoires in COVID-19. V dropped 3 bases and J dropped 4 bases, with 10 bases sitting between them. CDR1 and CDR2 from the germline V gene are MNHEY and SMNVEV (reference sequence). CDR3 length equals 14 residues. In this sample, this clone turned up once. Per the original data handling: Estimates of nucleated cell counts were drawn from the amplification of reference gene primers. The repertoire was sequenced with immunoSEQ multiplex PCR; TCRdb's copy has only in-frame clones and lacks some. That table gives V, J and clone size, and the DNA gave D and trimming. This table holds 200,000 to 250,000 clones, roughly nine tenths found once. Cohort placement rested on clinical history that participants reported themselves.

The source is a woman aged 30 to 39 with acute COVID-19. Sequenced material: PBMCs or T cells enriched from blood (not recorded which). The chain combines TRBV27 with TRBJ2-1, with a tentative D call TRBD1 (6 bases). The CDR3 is CASSLTGRYNEQFF. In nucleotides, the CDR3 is TGTGCCAGCAGTTTGACAGGTCGGTACAATGAGCAGTTCTTC.